Following are 7 T cell receptor beta chains from one sample sequenced in a study of blood T cell repertoires in COVID-19. Repertoires were generated with immunoSEQ multiplex PCR, while TCRdb's copy carries only in-frame clones and drops some. The top ten hold roughly 1.9% of the sample, which has around 100,000 clones, roughly nine tenths seen once. The sequenced sample was peripheral blood. Every receptor here comes from a man aged 45-65 years with active COVID-19.

The rearrangement uses TRBV7-9 and TRBJ2-3; TRBD2 aligns across 14 bases. Germline assignment: CDR1 SEHNR and CDR2 FQNEAQ (reference sequence). The CDR3 length is 16 residues. J lost 6 bases, V lost 4 bases, and 6 bases had no gene match. CDR3 sequence (DNA): TGTGCCAGCAGCTCGGGACTAGCGGGAGTTGCTGATACGCAGTATTTT. Amino acid sequence: CASSSGLAGVADTQYF.

The rearrangement joins TRBV19 to TRBJ1-2, with D perhaps TRBD1 (6 bases). Germline V gene sequence: CDR1 LNHDA, CDR2 SQIVND (reference sequence). CDR3 size: 14 residues. The ends were cut back, 6 bases at V and 1 base at J, with 12 bases in the middle. The CDR3 bases are TGTGCCAGTAGGGTTCCACAGGGTAACTATGGCTACACCTTC. Its protein is CASRVPQGNYGYTF.

The chain recombines TRBV5-1 with TRBJ2-3, with D perhaps TRBD1 (5 bases). Trimming shortened V by 3 bases and J by 0 bases, and 11 bases separated the two germline ends. Germline V gene data show CDR1 as SGHRS and CDR2 as YFSETQ. This CDR3 is built from 15 residues. The CDR3 protein is CASSSTGPSTDTQYF. CDR3 nucleotides: TGCGCCAGCAGCTCTACAGGTCCGAGCACAGATACGCAGTATTTT.

This clone was found many times. This chain links TRBV15 with TRBJ2-3; the D is unclear. This CDR3 has 12 amino acids. The germline V and J ends were trimmed by 0 bases and 6 bases, with 4 bases remaining between them. CDR1 and CDR2 from the germline V gene are LNHNV and YYDKDF (reference sequence). The chain's CDR3 is CATSRDQDTQYF. The CDR3 nucleotides are TGTGCCACCAGCAGAGATCAGGATACGCAGTATTTT.

The V call is TRBV7-9, the J call TRBJ1-1; 7 bases fit TRBD1. CDR1 is SEHNR and CDR2 is FQNEAQ in the germline V gene (reference sequence). The CDR3 spans 13 residues. Losses at the gene ends were 11 bases for V and 0 bases for J; bases not matched to a gene: 6. CDR3 region: CASGQLMNTEAFF. Written as DNA, the CDR3 is TGTGCCTCGGGACAGCTCATGAACACTGAAGCTTTCTTT.

The sample holds one count of this clone. Here the CDR3 reads CASSLLAGAGEQYV. In DNA, the CDR3 is TGTGCCAGCTCCCTGCTAGCGGGAGCGGGCGAGCAGTACGTC. This chain joins TRBV5-6 and TRBJ2-7, with TRBD2 matching over 10 bases. The germline CDR1 and CDR2 sequences are SGHDT and YYEEEE. Trimming cost V 7 bases and J 6 bases; bases outside gene matches: 10. This CDR3 has 14 residues.

This rearrangement joins TRBV2 to TRBJ1-5; D might be TRBD1 (5 bases). V was shortened by 4 bases and J by 0 bases, with 7 bases between the two germline ends. The germline V gene encodes CDR1 SNHLY and CDR2 FYNNEI. The CDR3 is made up of 14 amino acids. CDR3 residues: CASSVGVSNQPQHF. In nucleotides, the CDR3 is TGTGCCAGCAGTGTAGGGGTTAGCAATCAGCCCCAGCATTTT.